This T cell receptor (beta chain) was sequenced during a study of Ad26.COV2.S vaccination and SARS-CoV-2 variants. Overall study findings and caveats: Responses of T cells in total may have been underestimated by the TCR breadth and depth analyses.

This table comes from immunoSEQ multiplex PCR, and its TCRdb copy is limited to in-frame clones, with some not included. Of about 330,000 clones listed, 85% to 90% are singletons. Deletions cut 1 base from V and 5 bases from J, with 17 bases between. The V gene's germline CDR1 is SEHNR and CDR2 FQNEAQ (reference sequence). The CDR3 is 16 amino acids. With respect to this clone: The antigen remains undetermined.

Treatment: 15 to 20 received Ad26.COV2.S at low or high dose, single or two shots; 5 received placebo; per-sample allocation not given. Sampling took place 63 days after the first vaccine or placebo injection. The sequenced sample was peripheral blood, obtained in a trial of Ad26.COV2.S vaccine versus placebo. This receptor was taken from a person aged 18-60 years who received the Ad26.COV2.S COVID-19 vaccine or a placebo. The chain couples TRBV7-9 to TRBJ1-2; maybe TRBD1 (5 bases). DNA of the CDR3: TGTGCCAGCAGCTTAGTAGGGCAGGGTGTTGAATATGGCTACACCTTC. It yields the protein CASSLVGQGVEYGYTF.